The 20 T cell receptor beta chains reported below all come from one sample, sequenced in a study of blood T cells in healthy people across ages. Primers used in a second PCR of about 6 to 11 cycles were a sample-barcoded 5' primer and a J-beta primer mix. TCRdb processed the 5' RACE reads anew with MiXCR; each CDR3 protein has one entry. The sample lists over 600,000 distinct CDR3 sequences, roughly 21% seen once, with roughly 3.6% in the top ten. Sequencing input: blood. The receptor source for this set is a man in his sixties or seventies in good health.

This clonotype was seen more than once but under ten times. V and J are TRBV3-1 and TRBJ2-1; D is uncertain. Germline-derived CDR1 and CDR2 are LGHDT and YNNKEL (reference sequence). The CDR3 is 16 residues long. Trimming took 4 bases from V and 0 from J, leaving 13 bases between them. The CDR3 region is CASSRKGGSSYNEQFF. The CDR3, as DNA: TGTGCCAGCAGCCGGAAGGGCGGAAGCTCCTACAATGAGCAGTTCTTC.

The chain joins TRBV9 to TRBJ2-5; 9 bases line up with TRBD1. The J call may be incorrect, as the DNA end agrees better with TRBJ2-1. The CDR3 spans 14 residues. Germline CDR1 reads SGDLS; CDR2 reads YYNGEE. CDR3 protein: CASSVRQGGGEQFF. In DNA form, the CDR3 reads TGTGCCAGCAGCGTTAGACAGGGGGGTGGTGAGCAGTTCTTC.

The chain has TRBV12-3 or TRBV12-4 and TRBJ2-1; D is unclear. The CDR3 is 16 amino acids. The V end was cut by 2 bases, the J end by 3 bases, with 14 bases between. In DNA, the CDR3 is TGTGCCAGCAGTTTAAGTTTCCAGAAGAGCTACAATGAGCAGTTCTTC. Its translation is CASSLSFQKSYNEQFF.

Many counts were recorded for this clonotype. The chain links TRBV9 to TRBJ2-5; D is perhaps TRBD1 (6 bases). CDR3 length: 15 residues. The V gene lost 3 bases and the J gene lost 2 bases, with 14 bases spanning the gap. Germline CDR1 SGDLS, CDR2 YYNGEE. The CDR3 sequence is CASSARTGFQETQYF. The CDR3 nucleotides read TGTGCCAGCAGCGCCCGTACAGGGTTTCAAGAGACCCAGTACTTC.

This clonotype was detected only a few times. This chain links TRBV7-3 with TRBJ2-5, with 10 bases identical to TRBD2. This CDR3 contains 18 residues. The V segment lost 1 base and the J segment 2 bases; nucleotides outside the gene matches: 10. Germline CDR1 is SGHTA and CDR2 is FQGTGA. The chain's CDR3 is CASSLRSSSGSHQETQYF. In DNA, the CDR3 is TGTGCCAGCAGCTTAAGGTCGTCTAGCGGGAGCCATCAAGAGACCCAGTACTTC.

The chain uses TRBV3-1 and TRBJ1-4; no clear D gene. The CDR3 runs to 15 residues. V lost 7 bases and J lost 4, with 16 bases in between. Germline V lookup: CDR1 LGHDT, CDR2 YNNKEL (reference sequence). The CDR3, as DNA: TGTGCCAGCACCCGAGCGGACGGAGGTAATGAAAAACTGTTTTTT. This sequence encodes CASTRADGGNEKLFF.

The V gene is TRBV20-1, the J gene TRBJ2-1; D gene uncertain. CDR3 length equals 13 residues. V lost 4 bases and J 3 bases, leaving 10 bases between the germline ends. Germline V gene lookup returns CDR1 DFQATT and CDR2 SNEGSKA (reference sequence). The CDR3 is CSAIGLVYNEQFF. CDR3 bases: TGCAGTGCTATAGGCTTAGTCTACAATGAGCAGTTCTTC.

The chain recombines TRBV5-1 with TRBJ2-5; 8 nucleotides agree with TRBD2. The germline V gene has CDR1 SGHRS and CDR2 YFSETQ. This CDR3 contains 17 residues. Trimming removed 1 base from V and 0 bases from J; junction bases left unmatched: 8. CDR3 DNA sequence: TGCGCCAGCAGCTTGCTCTCGGGAGGGAGATACCAAGAGACCCAGTACTTC. This translates into CASSLLSGGRYQETQYF.

The chain has TRBV28 and TRBJ2-5; TRBD2 agrees at 9 bases. The J call is doubtful: the DNA matches TRBJ2-7 better. CDR3 length: 15 residues. Germline V gene lookup returns CDR1 MDHEN and CDR2 SYDVKM. This chain's CDR3 is CASSTGTSFAYEQYF. The CDR3 DNA sequence: TGTGCCAGCAGTACCGGGACTAGCTTCGCCTACGAGCAGTACTTC.

This clonotype was detected a few times. The V gene is TRBV10-2, the J gene TRBJ2-3; tentative D call: TRBD2 (5 bases). The CDR3 runs to 16 residues. Trimming left V 8 bases short and J 0 bases short, with 18 bases between. The germline V gene has CDR1 WSHSY and CDR2 SAAADI. The CDR3 here is CASWLNGLASTDTQYF. The CDR3 region has the DNA TGCGCCAGCTGGCTGAATGGGCTAGCCAGCACAGATACGCAGTATTTT.

The chain links TRBV5-6 to TRBJ2-5, with a weak D call TRBD2 (6 bases). The last part of the DNA fits TRBJ2-7 better; the J call may be wrong. The CDR3 spans 14 residues. Germline V gives CDR1 SGHDT, CDR2 YYEEEE. Here the CDR3 reads CASSLSRELYEQYF. CDR3 coding DNA: TGTGCCAGCAGCTTGTCCCGGGAGTTGTACGAGCAGTACTTC.

The rearrangement links TRBV28 to TRBJ1-5; D possibly corresponds to TRBD1 (5 bases). The V gene's germline CDR1 is MDHEN and CDR2 SYDVKM. V dropped 4 bases and J dropped 3 bases, with 13 bases sitting between them. This CDR3 comprises 15 residues. The CDR3 DNA follows: TGTGCCAGCAGTTCCCCGGGCAGGGTCAATCAGCCCCAGCATTTT. This encodes CASSSPGRVNQPQHF.

The V gene is TRBV29-1, the J gene TRBJ2-6; 9 positions agree with TRBD1. CDR3 length: 19 residues. The trim removed 0 bases at V and 4 bases at J, leaving 13 bases unmatched. The germline V gene has CDR1 SQVTM and CDR2 ANQGSEA. The CDR3 DNA is TGCAGCGTTGAAGAAAGTGGGGACAGGGTAATTCTGGGGGCCAACGTCCTGACTTTC. This codes for CSVEESGDRVILGANVLTF.

The rearrangement links TRBV7-2 to TRBJ1-5; D possibly corresponds to TRBD1 (6 bases). Germline V gene data show CDR1 as SGHTA and CDR2 as FQGNSA. The CDR3 is 15 amino acids. The V end was cut by 4 bases, the J end by 9 bases, with 19 bases between. DNA for the CDR3: TGTGCCAGCAGCTCATGGGGGGCCTCTTCTTTGCCCCAGCATTTT. As protein: CASSSWGASSLPQHF.

V gene TRBV13 combines with J gene TRBJ1-4, with a possible D match to TRBD1 (5 bases). Deletions cut 6 bases from V and 4 bases from J, with 12 bases between. Germline V lookup: CDR1 PRHDT, CDR2 FYEKMQ (reference sequence). The CDR3 is 14 residues long. CDR3 amino acids: CASRTRRGNEKLFF. In DNA form, the CDR3 reads TGTGCCAGCAGAACTCGGAGGGGTAATGAAAAACTGTTTTTT.

The chain links TRBV7-9 to TRBJ2-5, with 12 bases identical to TRBD1. The CDR3 sequence is 16 residues long. From germline, CDR1 is SEHNR and CDR2 FQNEAQ (reference sequence). With 5 bases clipped from V and 5 bases from J, the junction kept 9 bases outside the gene matches. CDR3 loop: CASSSTPGTGGETQYF. The CDR3 DNA reads TGTGCCAGCAGCAGTACCCCCGGGACAGGGGGCGAGACCCAGTACTTC.

The V gene is TRBV7-8, the J gene TRBJ2-5; TRBD1 agrees at 8 bases. The J call is uncertain, as TRBJ2-7 better fits the DNA end. CDR3 size: 15 residues. Germline CDR1 is SGHVS and CDR2 is FQNEAQ. This CDR3 is CASSLGQVSSYEQYF. CDR3 sequence (DNA): TGTGCCAGCAGCCTGGGACAGGTGAGCTCCTACGAGCAGTACTTC.

The rearrangement uses TRBV20-1 and TRBJ2-5, with D hard to call. CDR3 length equals 13 residues. Germline V gene sequence: CDR1 DFQATT, CDR2 SNEGSKA (reference sequence). V was clipped by 0 bases and J by 3 bases, with 8 bases between them. In DNA form, the CDR3 reads TGCAGTGCTAGAGAACAGTTTGAAGAGACCCAGTACTTC. Its translation: CSAREQFEETQYF.

This clonotype came up a few times. The CDR3 DNA follows: TGTGCCAGCAGCGTAAGCGGGAGTCCAGATACGCAGTATTTT. It specifies CASSVSGSPDTQYF. The chain is built from TRBV9 and TRBJ2-3; 8 nucleotides align to TRBD2. Germline CDR1 is SGDLS and CDR2 is YYNGEE. The J segment lost 4 bases and the V segment lost 1 base, leaving 2 bases of the junction unmatched. CDR3 size: 14 residues.

This clonotype was seen a few times. The genes are TRBV6-2 or TRBV6-3 and TRBJ2-7; D remains ambiguous. Germline V gene data show CDR1 as MNHEY and CDR2 as SVGEGT. This CDR3 has 16 amino acids. Trimming stripped 0 bases from V and 0 bases from J, with 12 bases between. Here the CDR3 DNA reads TGTGCCAGCAGTTACTCGAATAGAAGGAGCTCCTACGAGCAGTACTTC. This encodes CASSYSNRRSSYEQYF.